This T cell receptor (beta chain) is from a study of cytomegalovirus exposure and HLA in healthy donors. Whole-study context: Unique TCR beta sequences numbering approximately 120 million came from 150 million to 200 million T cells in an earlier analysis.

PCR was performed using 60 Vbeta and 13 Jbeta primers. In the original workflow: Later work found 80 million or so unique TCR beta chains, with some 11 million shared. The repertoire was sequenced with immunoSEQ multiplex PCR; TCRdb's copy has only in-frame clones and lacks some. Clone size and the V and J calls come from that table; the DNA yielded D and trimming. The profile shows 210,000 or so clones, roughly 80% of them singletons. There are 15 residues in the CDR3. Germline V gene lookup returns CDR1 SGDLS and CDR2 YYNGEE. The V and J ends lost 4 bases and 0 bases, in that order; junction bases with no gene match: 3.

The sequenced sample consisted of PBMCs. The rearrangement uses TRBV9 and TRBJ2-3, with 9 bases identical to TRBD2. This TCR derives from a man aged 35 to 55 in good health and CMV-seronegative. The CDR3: CASSPGLASTDTQYF. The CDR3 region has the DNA TGTGCCAGCAGCCCGGGACTAGCTAGCACAGATACGCAGTATTTT.